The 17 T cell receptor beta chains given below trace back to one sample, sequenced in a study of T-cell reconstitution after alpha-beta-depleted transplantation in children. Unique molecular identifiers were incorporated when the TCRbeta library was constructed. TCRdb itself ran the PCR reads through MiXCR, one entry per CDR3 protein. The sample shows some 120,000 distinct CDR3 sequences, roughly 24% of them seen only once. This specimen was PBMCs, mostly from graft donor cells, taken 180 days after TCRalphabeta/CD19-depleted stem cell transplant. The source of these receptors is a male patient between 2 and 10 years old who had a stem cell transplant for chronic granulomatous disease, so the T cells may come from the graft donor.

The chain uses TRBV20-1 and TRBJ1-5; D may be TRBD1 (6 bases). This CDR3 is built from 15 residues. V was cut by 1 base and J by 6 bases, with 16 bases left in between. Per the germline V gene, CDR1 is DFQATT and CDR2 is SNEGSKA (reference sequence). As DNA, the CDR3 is TGCAGTGCTAGAGTCCCCGGGACAAGGGGTCAGCCCCAGCATTTT. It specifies CSARVPGTRGQPQHF.

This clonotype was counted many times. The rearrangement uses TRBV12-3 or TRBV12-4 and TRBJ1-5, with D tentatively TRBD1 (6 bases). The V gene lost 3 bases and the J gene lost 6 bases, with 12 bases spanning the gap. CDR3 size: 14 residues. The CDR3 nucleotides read TGTGCCAGCAGTTTGGGCAGGGGAGGTCAGCCCCAGCATTTT. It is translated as CASSLGRGGQPQHF.

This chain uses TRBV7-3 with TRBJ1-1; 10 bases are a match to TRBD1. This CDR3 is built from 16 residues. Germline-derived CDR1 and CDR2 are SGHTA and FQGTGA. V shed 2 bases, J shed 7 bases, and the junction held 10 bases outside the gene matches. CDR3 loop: CASSLCSGTGDIEAFF. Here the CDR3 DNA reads TGTGCCAGCAGCTTATGTTCCGGGACAGGGGATATTGAAGCTTTCTTT.

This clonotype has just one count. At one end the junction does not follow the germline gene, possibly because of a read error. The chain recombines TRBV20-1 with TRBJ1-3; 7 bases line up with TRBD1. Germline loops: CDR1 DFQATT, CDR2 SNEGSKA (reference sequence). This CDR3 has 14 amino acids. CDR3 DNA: TGCAGTGCTAGACTAGACAGGGTCGGAAACACCATACATTTT. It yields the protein CSARLDRVGNTIHF.

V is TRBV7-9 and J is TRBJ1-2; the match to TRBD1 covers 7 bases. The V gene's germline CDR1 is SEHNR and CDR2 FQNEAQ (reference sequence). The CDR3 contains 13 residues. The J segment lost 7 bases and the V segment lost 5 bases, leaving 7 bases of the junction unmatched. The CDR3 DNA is TGTGCCAGCAGCCCCAGACAGGGAGCTGGCTACACCTTC. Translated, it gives CASSPRQGAGYTF. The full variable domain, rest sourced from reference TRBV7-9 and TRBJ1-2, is DTGVSQNPRHKITKRGQNVTFRCDPISEHNRLYWYRQTLGQGPEFLTYFQNEAQLEKSRLLSDRFSAERPKGSFSTLEIQRTEQGDSAMYLCASSPRQGAGYTFGSGTRLTVV.

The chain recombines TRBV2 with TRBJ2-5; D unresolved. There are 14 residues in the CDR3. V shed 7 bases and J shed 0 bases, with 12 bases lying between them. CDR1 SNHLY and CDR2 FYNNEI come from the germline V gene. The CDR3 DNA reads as TGTGCCAGCAATCGTTACAGAAACCAAGAGACCCAGTACTTC. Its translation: CASNRYRNQETQYF.

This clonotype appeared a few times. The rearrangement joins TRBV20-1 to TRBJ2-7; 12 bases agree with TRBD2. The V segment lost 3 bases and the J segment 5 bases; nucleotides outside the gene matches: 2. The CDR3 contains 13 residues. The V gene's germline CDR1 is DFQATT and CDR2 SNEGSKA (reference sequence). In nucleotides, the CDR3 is TGCAGTGCTAGGAGACTAGCGGGAGACGAGCAGTACTTC. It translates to CSARRLAGDEQYF.

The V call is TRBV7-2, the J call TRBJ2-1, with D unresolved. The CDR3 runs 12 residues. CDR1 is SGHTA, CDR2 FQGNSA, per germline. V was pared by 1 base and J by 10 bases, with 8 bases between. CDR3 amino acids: CASSLEGKEQFF. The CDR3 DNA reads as TGTGCCAGCAGCTTAGAAGGTAAAGAGCAGTTCTTC. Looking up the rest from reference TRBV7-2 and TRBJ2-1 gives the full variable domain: GAGVSQSPSNKVTEKGKDVELRCDPISGHTALYWYRQSLGQGLEFLIYFQGNSAPDKSGLPSDRFSAERTGGSVSTLTIQRTQQEDSAVYLCASSLEGKEQFFGPGTRLTVL.

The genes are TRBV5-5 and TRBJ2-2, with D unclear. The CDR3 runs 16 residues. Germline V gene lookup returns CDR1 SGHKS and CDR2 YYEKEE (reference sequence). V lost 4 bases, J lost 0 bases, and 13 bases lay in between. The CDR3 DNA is TGTGCCAGCAGCGTTCCCCCGAAGTCGAACACCGGGGAGCTGTTTTTT. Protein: CASSVPPKSNTGELFF.

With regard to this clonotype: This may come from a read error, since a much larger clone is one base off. The chain's CDR3 is CASSQEEDRYTREQFF. The CDR3 bases are TGTGCCAGCAGCCAAGAGGAGGACAGGTATACAAGGGAGCAGTTCTTC. The chain employs TRBV4-2 and TRBJ2-1; the match to TRBD1 covers 7 bases. Germline V CDR1 and CDR2: LGHNA, YNFKEQ. V lost 0 bases, J lost 10 bases, and 12 bases stayed unmatched. CDR3 size: 16 residues.

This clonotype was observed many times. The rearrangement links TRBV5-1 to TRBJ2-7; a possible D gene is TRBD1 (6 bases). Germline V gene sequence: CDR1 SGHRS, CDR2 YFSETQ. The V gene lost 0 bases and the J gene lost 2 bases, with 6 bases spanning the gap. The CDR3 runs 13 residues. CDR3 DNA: TGCGCCAGCAGCTTGGAGGGGGCCTACGAGCAGTACTTC. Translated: CASSLEGAYEQYF.

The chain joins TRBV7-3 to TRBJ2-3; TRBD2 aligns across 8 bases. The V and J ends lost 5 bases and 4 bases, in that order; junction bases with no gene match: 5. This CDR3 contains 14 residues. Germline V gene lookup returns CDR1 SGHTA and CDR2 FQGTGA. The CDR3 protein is CASSPGLAADTQYF. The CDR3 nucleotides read TGTGCCAGCAGCCCAGGACTAGCTGCAGATACGCAGTATTTT.

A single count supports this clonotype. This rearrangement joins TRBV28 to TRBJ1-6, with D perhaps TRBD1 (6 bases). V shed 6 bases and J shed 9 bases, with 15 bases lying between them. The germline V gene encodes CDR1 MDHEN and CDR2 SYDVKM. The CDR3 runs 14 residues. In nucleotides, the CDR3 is TGTGCCAGCAGGGGTCAGGGGTTGGGTTCACCCCTCCACTTT. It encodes CASRGQGLGSPLHF.

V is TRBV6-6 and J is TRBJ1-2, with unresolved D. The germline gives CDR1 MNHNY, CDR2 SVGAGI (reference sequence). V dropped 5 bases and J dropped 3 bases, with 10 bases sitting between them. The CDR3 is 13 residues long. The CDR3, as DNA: TGTGCCAGCAGTAATATGGAAGACTATGGCTACACCTTC. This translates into CASSNMEDYGYTF.

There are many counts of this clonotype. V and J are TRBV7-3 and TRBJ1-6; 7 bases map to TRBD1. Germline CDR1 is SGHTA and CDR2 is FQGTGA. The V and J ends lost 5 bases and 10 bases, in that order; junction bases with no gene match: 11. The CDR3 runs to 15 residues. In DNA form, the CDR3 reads TGTGCCAGCAGCCTTTCAGGGGGATTAGGATCACCCCTCCACTTT. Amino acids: CASSLSGGLGSPLHF.

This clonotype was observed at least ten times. In nucleotides, the CDR3 is TGTGCCAGCAGCCACGACAGGGGATACACCGGGGAGCTGTTTTTT. This gives the protein CASSHDRGYTGELFF. The chain recombines TRBV7-2 with TRBJ2-2; 8 bases fit TRBD1. The CDR3 spans 15 residues. CDR1 is SGHTA, CDR2 FQGNSA, per germline. V was pared by 5 bases and J by 3 bases, with 5 bases of the junction left unmatched.

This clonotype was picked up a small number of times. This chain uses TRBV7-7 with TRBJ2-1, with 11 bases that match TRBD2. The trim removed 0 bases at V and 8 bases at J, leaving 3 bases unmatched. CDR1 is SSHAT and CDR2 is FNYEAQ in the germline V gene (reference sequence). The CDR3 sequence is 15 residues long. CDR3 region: CASSLAGTSGYEQFF. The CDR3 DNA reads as TGTGCCAGCAGCTTAGCCGGGACTAGCGGTTATGAGCAGTTCTTC.